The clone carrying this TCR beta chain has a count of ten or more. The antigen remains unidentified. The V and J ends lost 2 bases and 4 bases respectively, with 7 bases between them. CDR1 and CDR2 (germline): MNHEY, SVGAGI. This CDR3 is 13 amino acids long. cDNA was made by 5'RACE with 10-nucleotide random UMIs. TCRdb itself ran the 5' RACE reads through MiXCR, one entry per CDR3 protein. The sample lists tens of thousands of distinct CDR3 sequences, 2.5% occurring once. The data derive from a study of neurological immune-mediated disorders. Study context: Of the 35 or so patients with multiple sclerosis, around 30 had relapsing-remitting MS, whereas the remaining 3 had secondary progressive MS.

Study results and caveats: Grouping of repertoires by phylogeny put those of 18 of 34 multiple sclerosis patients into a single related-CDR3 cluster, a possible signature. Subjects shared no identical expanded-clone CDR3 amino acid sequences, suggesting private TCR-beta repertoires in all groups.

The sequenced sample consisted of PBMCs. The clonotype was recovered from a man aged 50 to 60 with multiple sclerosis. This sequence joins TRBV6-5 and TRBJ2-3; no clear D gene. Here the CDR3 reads CASSYNFPDTQYF. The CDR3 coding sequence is TGTGCCAGCAGTTACAATTTTCCAGATACGCAGTATTTT.